The 16 T cell receptor beta chains given below trace back to one sample, sequenced in a study of blood T cell repertoires in COVID-19. Sequenced by immunoSEQ multiplex PCR; TCRdb stores in-frame clones only, minus some. Among about 180,000 clones listed, roughly 81% were seen once. Sequencing was carried out using peripheral blood. The receptors were sampled from a woman of 80 years or more with COVID-19, enrolled during active disease.

A few counts support this clone. V and J are TRBV27 and TRBJ2-5; TRBD1 matches at 7 bases. The CDR3 covers 14 residues. Germline V lookup: CDR1 MNHEY, CDR2 SMNVEV (reference sequence). Trimming took 2 bases from V and 7 from J; bases not matched to a gene: 7. CDR3: CASSLMRGQGTQYF. The CDR3 DNA reads TGTGCCAGCAGTTTAATGAGGGGGCAGGGGACCCAGTACTTC.

The chain joins TRBV13 to TRBJ2-2; no definite D call. In germline, CDR1 is PRHDT, CDR2 FYEKMQ (reference sequence). This CDR3 is 14 amino acids long. V was trimmed by 0 bases and J by 2 bases, leaving 4 bases between them. CDR3 loop: CASSLGLNTGELFF. CDR3 bases: TGTGCCAGCAGCTTAGGTCTAAACACCGGGGAGCTGTTTTTT.

The rearrangement links TRBV27 to TRBJ1-1; a weak D match, TRBD1 (6 bases). This CDR3 region has 16 residues. Germline lookup yields CDR1 MNHEY and CDR2 SMNVEV (reference sequence). Trimming pared 6 bases from V and 0 bases from J, leaving 17 bases between. The DNA of the CDR3 is TGTGCCAGCAGGCTTACAGGGTTGGGAATGAACACTGAAGCTTTCTTT. Amino acids: CASRLTGLGMNTEAFF.

The chain carries TRBV5-1 and TRBJ2-3, with 11 bases that match TRBD2. The V and J ends lost 3 bases and 2 bases, in that order; junction bases with no gene match: 5. This CDR3 comprises 16 residues. The germline CDR1 and CDR2 sequences are SGHRS and YFSETQ. CDR3 nucleotides: TGCGCCAGCAGCTCTTTTAGCGGGGGGGTCACAGATACGCAGTATTTT. Its protein is CASSSFSGGVTDTQYF.

This chain links TRBV7-8 with TRBJ1-2; D not certain. Per germline, CDR1 SGHVS and CDR2 FQNEAQ. V was pared by 4 bases and J by 8 bases, with 11 bases between. This CDR3 comprises 12 residues. In nucleotides, the CDR3 is TGTGCCAGCAGCTCTCTAGAACGGGGCTACACCTTC. Translated, it gives CASSSLERGYTF.

The gene calls are TRBV7-2 and TRBJ1-2; 7 bases map to TRBD1. The junction had 8 bases not matched to a gene; V was cut back by 0 bases and J by 4 bases. Germline lookup yields CDR1 SGHTA and CDR2 FQGNSA. This CDR3 comprises 16 residues. This chain's CDR3 is CASSLASGQAIYGYTF. The CDR3 DNA sequence: TGTGCCAGCAGCTTAGCGTCTGGACAGGCGATCTATGGCTACACCTTC. The variable domain in full, completed from reference TRBV7-2 and TRBJ1-2, reads GAGVSQSPSNKVTEKGKDVELRCDPISGHTALYWYRQSLGQGLEFLIYFQGNSAPDKSGLPSDRFSAERTGGSVSTLTIQRTQQEDSAVYLCASSLASGQAIYGYTFGSGTRLTVV.

This sequence joins TRBV10-3 and TRBJ2-7; D is possibly TRBD2 (6 bases). V lost 3 bases and J 4 bases, leaving 13 bases between the germline ends. Germline V gives CDR1 ENHRY, CDR2 SYGVKD. The CDR3 is made up of 14 amino acids. For the CDR3, the DNA is TGTGCCATCAGTGAACCGGGAGACAGTTACGAGCAGTACTTC. Amino acid sequence: CAISEPGDSYEQYF.

V and J are TRBV6-6 and TRBJ2-7; D is unclear. CDR3 size: 12 residues. Germline V gene sequence: CDR1 MNHNY, CDR2 SVGAGI (reference sequence). V gave up 6 bases and J gave up 3 bases, with 9 bases separating them. The CDR3: CASSPANYEQYF. CDR3 sequence (DNA): TGTGCCAGCAGCCCCGCGAACTACGAGCAGTACTTC.

The chain combines TRBV29-1 with TRBJ1-1; maybe TRBD1 (6 bases). Germline assignment: CDR1 SQVTM and CDR2 ANQGSEA. Trimming left V 5 bases short and J 5 bases short, with 21 bases between. The CDR3 has 15 residues. The CDR3 sequence: CSVFGRKDRRTEAFF. CDR3 bases: TGCAGCGTTTTTGGAAGGAAGGACAGACGGACTGAAGCTTTCTTT.

This chain joins TRBV5-8 and TRBJ1-1, with D possibly being TRBD1 (6 bases). CDR3 length equals 14 residues. Germline V gene data show CDR1 as SGHTS and CDR2 as YDEGEE. V was shortened by 4 bases and J by 2 bases, with 12 bases between the two germline ends. The CDR3 DNA follows: TGTGCCAGCAGCCGGCGACAGGCCAACACTGAAGCTTTCTTT. Translating it yields CASSRRQANTEAFF.

This chain joins TRBV7-6 and TRBJ2-5, with TRBD1 matching over 8 bases. V was pared by 4 bases and J by 7 bases, with 5 bases of the junction left unmatched. From germline, CDR1 is SGHVS and CDR2 FNYEAQ. There are 13 residues in the CDR3. CDR3 sequence reads: CASSSGQGWTQYF. The CDR3 DNA reads TGTGCCAGCAGCTCTGGACAGGGTTGGACCCAGTACTTC.

The chain uses TRBV15 and TRBJ2-2; D is unresolved. This CDR3 contains 16 residues. Germline assignment: CDR1 LNHNV and CDR2 YYDKDF (reference sequence). The germline V and J ends were trimmed by 3 bases and 0 bases, with 11 bases remaining between them. In nucleotides, the CDR3 is TGTGCCACCAGCAGGTCACAGTTCGCGAACACCGGGGAGCTGTTTTTT. It yields the protein CATSRSQFANTGELFF.

V usage is TRBV6-1 and J usage is TRBJ1-5; tentative D call: TRBD1 (6 bases). The CDR3 is 16 residues long. V gave up 2 bases and J gave up 0 bases, with 11 bases separating them. Per the germline V gene, CDR1 is MNHNS and CDR2 is SASEGT. The CDR3 nucleotides read TGTGCCAGCAGTGAATGGGGACATCTTAGCAATCAGCCCCAGCATTTT. Amino acid sequence: CASSEWGHLSNQPQHF.

This clone was detected once. The rearrangement links TRBV18 to TRBJ1-6; D unclear. The CDR3 is 16 residues long. Between the trimmed V and J ends, which lost 2 bases and 1 base, there was a span of 9 bases. CDR1 and CDR2 from the germline V gene are KGHSH and LQKENI. Written as DNA, the CDR3 is TGTGCCAGCTCACCAGAGCAGGCTTCCTATAATTCACCCCTCCACTTT. Protein: CASSPEQASYNSPLHF.

This clone was recorded a few times. V usage is TRBV27 and J usage is TRBJ2-7; D possibly corresponds to TRBD1 (8 bases). The length of the CDR3 is 15 residues. Germline-derived CDR1 and CDR2 are MNHEY and SMNVEV (reference sequence). Trimming stripped 6 bases from V and 5 bases from J, with 20 bases between. The chain's CDR3 is CASRVGQGGINEQYF. The CDR3 DNA follows: TGTGCCAGCAGGGTCGGACAGGGAGGGATAAACGAGCAGTACTTC.

V is TRBV27 and J is TRBJ2-2; 7 bases are shared with TRBD2. Germline trimming cut 0 bases from V and 4 bases from J; bases unmatched to any gene: 11. Per germline, CDR1 MNHEY and CDR2 SMNVEV (reference sequence). The CDR3 runs to 18 residues. In DNA, the CDR3 is TGTGCCAGCAGTTTATCCTGGTTCGGGACTAAGGGCACCGGGGAGCTGTTTTTT. Its protein is CASSLSWFGTKGTGELFF.